This entry features one TCR beta chain sequence. This record belongs to a study of blood T cell repertoires in COVID-19. Study context: Samples taken during acute and convalescent COVID-19 were collected in the United States, Italy and Spain.

Germline V gene data show CDR1 as MNHEY and CDR2 as SVGAGI. The germline V and J ends were trimmed by 8 bases and 5 bases, with 12 bases remaining between them. This CDR3 spans 13 amino acids. TCRdb's table, derived via immunoSEQ multiplex PCR, lists solely in-frame clones and lacks some. The table shows under 150,000 clones, with around 85% occurring only once. The clonotype comes from a human donor in a cohort sampled during active COVID-19. The chain carries TRBV6-5 and TRBJ1-4; D may be TRBD1 (6 bases). The specimen sequenced was peripheral blood. CDR3 sequence (DNA): TGTGCCAGCTCCGACAGGTGGAATGAAAAACTGTTTTTT. Translated: CASSDRWNEKLFF.